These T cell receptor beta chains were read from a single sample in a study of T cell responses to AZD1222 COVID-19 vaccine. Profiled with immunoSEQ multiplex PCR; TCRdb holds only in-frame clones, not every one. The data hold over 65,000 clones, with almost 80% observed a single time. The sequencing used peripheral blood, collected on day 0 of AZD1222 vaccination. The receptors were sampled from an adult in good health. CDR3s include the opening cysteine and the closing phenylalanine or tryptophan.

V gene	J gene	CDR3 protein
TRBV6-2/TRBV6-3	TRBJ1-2	CASSSRWGSNYGYTF
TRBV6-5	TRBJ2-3	CASRLGGRDTQYF
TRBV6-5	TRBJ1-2	CASRHWDGEGYTF
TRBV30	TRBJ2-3	CAWSVGGDTQYF
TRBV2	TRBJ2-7	CASRATVFPYEQYF
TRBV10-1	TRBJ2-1	CASSESPTERGSSYNEQFF
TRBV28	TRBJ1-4	CASSRDRGRYEKLFF
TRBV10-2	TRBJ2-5	CASSIREGQETQYF
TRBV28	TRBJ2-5	CASSLGGNLPTQYF
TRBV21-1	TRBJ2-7	CASPLDPSRLSGSSYEQYF
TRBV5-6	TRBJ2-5	CASSLGLQETQYF
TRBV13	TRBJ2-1	CASSLRTYNEQFF
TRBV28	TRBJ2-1	CATGEYNEQFF
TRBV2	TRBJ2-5	CASSQETQYF
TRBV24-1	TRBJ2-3	CATSDPGLGRDTQYF
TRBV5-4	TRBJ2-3	CASSTMTSGRTDTQYF
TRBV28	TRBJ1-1	CASSSPGQINTEAFF
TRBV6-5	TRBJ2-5	CASRASQETQYF
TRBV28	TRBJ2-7	CAIEGAGSSYEQYF
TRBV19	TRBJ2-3	CASSPRQLDTQYF
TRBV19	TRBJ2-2	CASSGIVNTGELFF
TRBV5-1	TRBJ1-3	CASSLDRGVGNTIYF
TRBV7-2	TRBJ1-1	CASSLAGAMNTEAFF
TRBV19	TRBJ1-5	CASSIGSGYQPQHF
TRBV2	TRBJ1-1	CASRGGQGNTEAFF
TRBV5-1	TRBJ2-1	CASSLGWTSGSDEQFF
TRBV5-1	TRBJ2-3	CASSLGGSWGPADTQYF
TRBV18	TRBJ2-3	CASSPPPGLTDTQYF
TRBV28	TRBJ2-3	CASSPVTTDTQYF
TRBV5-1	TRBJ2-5	CASSLGLALDIDQETQYF
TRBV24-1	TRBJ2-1	CATSDGLADVSSYNEQFF
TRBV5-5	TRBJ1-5	CASSAGGQGRNQPQHF
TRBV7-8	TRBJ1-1	CASSNLRGGGAEAFF
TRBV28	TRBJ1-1	CASTGPNSEAFF
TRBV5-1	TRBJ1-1	CASSPGATLDTEAFF
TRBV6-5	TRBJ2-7	CASSLGGDDYEQYF
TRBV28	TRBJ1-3	CATATGTGGINPRSGNTIYF
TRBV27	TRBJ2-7	CASRTTGPYEQYF
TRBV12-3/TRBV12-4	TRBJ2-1	CASSLASIGQFF
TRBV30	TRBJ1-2	CAFRPVANYGYTF
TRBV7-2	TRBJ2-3	CASTVAGASDTQYF
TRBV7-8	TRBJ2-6	CASSRLRGTGRPLAGTGANVLTF
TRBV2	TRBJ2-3	CASRALGGTNTQYF
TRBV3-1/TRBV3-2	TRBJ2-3	CASSQSGSADTQYF
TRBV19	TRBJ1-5	CASSIDRRQPQHF
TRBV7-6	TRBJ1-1	CASSSGELNTEAFF
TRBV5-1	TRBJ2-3	CASSFGLAEFTDTQYF
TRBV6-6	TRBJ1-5	CASSEGDQPQHF
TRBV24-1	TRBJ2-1	CATSPGDALTYNEQFF
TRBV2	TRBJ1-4	CASIRDQANEKLFF